The clone carrying this T cell receptor (beta chain) has only a few counts. This sample stems from a study of blood T cell repertoires in COVID-19. Across the whole study: Nucleic acid was either cDNA or gDNA, and it came from T cells, B-cell-depleted T cells, or PBMCs.

V shed 5 bases and J shed 5 bases, with 15 bases lying between them. Germline assignment: CDR1 SGHAT and CDR2 FQDESV (reference sequence). The CDR3 runs to 14 residues. This table comes from immunoSEQ multiplex PCR, and its TCRdb copy is limited to in-frame clones, with some not included. This table holds some 150,000 clones, roughly 76% found once. Source material: peripheral blood. This TCR was sampled from a human donor with acute or convalescent COVID-19. The donor label of this sample is uncertain. The rearrangement links TRBV11-1 to TRBJ1-2, with a weak D call TRBD1 (5 bases). The CDR3 loop is CASSVTEGAYGYTF. The CDR3 nucleotides read TGTGCCAGCAGCGTTACCGAAGGGGCTTATGGCTACACCTTC.